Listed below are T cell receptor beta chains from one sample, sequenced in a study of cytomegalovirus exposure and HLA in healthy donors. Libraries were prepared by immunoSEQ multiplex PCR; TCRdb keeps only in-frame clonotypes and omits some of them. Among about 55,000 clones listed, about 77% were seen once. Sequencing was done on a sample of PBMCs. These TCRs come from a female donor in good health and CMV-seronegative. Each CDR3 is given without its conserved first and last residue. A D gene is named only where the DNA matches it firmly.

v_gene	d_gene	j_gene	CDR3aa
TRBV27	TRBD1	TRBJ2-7	ASTRRAGGSYEQY
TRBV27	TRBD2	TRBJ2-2	ASSLRGGLTGELF
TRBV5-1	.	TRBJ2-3	ASSGDWTDTDTQY
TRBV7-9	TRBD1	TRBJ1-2	ASSLTGAYGYT
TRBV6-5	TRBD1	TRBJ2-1	ASRLGTGNHEQF
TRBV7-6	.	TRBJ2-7	ASSLGGDPGREQY
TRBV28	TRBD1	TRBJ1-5	ASTSDRGRQPQH
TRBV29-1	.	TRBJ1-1	SVEWETHTEAF
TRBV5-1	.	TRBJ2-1	ASAEGGRGYNEQF
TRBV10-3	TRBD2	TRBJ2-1	AISPPSGSTYNEQF
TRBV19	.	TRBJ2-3	ASSIGTTSTDTQY
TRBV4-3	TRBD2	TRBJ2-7	ASSQGTSGRAGEQY
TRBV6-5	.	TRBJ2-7	ASSYSRVLGPNEQY
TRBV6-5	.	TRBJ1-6	ASSRTQGNNSPLH